Listed below are T cell receptor beta chains from one sample, sequenced in a study of T cells in localized non-small cell lung cancer. TCRdb keeps only in-frame clones here, not all; method: immunoSEQ multiplex PCR. Here the sample spans tens of thousands of clones, roughly nine tenths being singletons. This sample comprised peripheral blood, obtained before any cancer treatment. These receptors all come from a female donor older than 55 with stage I lung adenocarcinoma. The CDR3 runs from the conserved cysteine through the conserved F or W. Fields, in order: V gene, clone size, J gene, D gene, CDR3 DNA, CDR3 protein. A D gene is named only where the DNA matches it firmly. Not all rows give a size; the values are once, few, many and, for expanded clones, a class.

v_gene: TRBV5-5; abundance: -; j_gene: TRBJ2-7; d_gene: -; CDR3nt: TGTGCCAGCAGCTCCGCCCCCGGGGCCTACGAGCAGTACTTC; CDR3aa: CASSSAPGAYEQYF
v_gene: TRBV5-1; abundance: -; j_gene: TRBJ2-1; d_gene: -; CDR3nt: TGCGCCAGCAGCCTAAATGGGGATAATGAGCAGTTCTTC; CDR3aa: CASSLNGDNEQFF
v_gene: TRBV6-4; abundance: -; j_gene: TRBJ1-2; d_gene: -; CDR3nt: TGTGCCAGCAGTCTCCTCCCCGGGGCGTATGGCTACACCTTC; CDR3aa: CASSLLPGAYGYTF
v_gene: TRBV4-1; abundance: -; j_gene: TRBJ2-7; d_gene: -; CDR3nt: TGCGCCAGCAGCCTCGGGCAGGCACCTAAACCCTACGAGCAGTACTTC; CDR3aa: CASSLGQAPKPYEQYF
v_gene: TRBV7-2; abundance: -; j_gene: TRBJ2-3; d_gene: -; CDR3nt: TGTGCCAGCAGCTTAGTGGCGGGGGCGTACACAGATACGCAGTATTTT; CDR3aa: CASSLVAGAYTDTQYF
v_gene: TRBV5-5; abundance: -; j_gene: TRBJ2-2; d_gene: -; CDR3nt: TGTGCCAGCAGCTTGGCAGCTGGGATAATGAGAGGGGAGCTGTTTTTT; CDR3aa: CASSLAAGIMRGELFF
v_gene: TRBV5-1; abundance: -; j_gene: TRBJ1-2; d_gene: -; CDR3nt: TGCGCCAGCAGCTTGGAGGCAGGGGCCAACTATGGCTACACCTTC; CDR3aa: CASSLEAGANYGYTF
v_gene: TRBV7-3; abundance: -; j_gene: TRBJ2-2; d_gene: -; CDR3nt: TGTGCCAGCAGAACAGGACCGATAGAACCGACCGGGGAGCTGTTTTTT; CDR3aa: CASRTGPIEPTGELFF
v_gene: TRBV1; abundance: -; j_gene: TRBJ2-1; d_gene: -; CDR3nt: TGCACCAGCAGCCTCCGGGACAGGGCCCCAGGCAATGAGCAGTTCTTC; CDR3aa: CTSSLRDRAPGNEQFF
v_gene: TRBV9; abundance: -; j_gene: TRBJ2-5; d_gene: TRBD1; CDR3nt: TGTGCCAGCAGCGTAGGGGGTGTGCCAGGGGGCCCAGAGACCCAGTACTTC; CDR3aa: CASSVGGVPGGPETQYF
v_gene: TRBV5-1; abundance: -; j_gene: TRBJ2-7; d_gene: -; CDR3nt: TGCGCCAGCAGTTGGGGGATAGGATACGAGCAGTACTTC; CDR3aa: CASSWGIGYEQYF
v_gene: TRBV11-2; abundance: -; j_gene: TRBJ1-5; d_gene: -; CDR3nt: TGTGCCAGCAGCCCCTCCCCCTCCGGGACGCGGAGTCAGCCCCAGCATTTT; CDR3aa: CASSPSPSGTRSQPQHF
v_gene: TRBV7-8; abundance: -; j_gene: TRBJ1-2; d_gene: -; CDR3nt: TGTGCCAGCAGCTTAGGAGGCGAGTACTATGGCTACACCTTC; CDR3aa: CASSLGGEYYGYTF
v_gene: TRBV7-8; abundance: -; j_gene: TRBJ1-1; d_gene: -; CDR3nt: TGTGCCAGCAGCACTCGGATTTTAACTGAAGCTTTCTTT; CDR3aa: CASSTRILTEAFF
v_gene: TRBV7-3; abundance: -; j_gene: TRBJ2-2; d_gene: -; CDR3nt: TGTGCCAGCAGCTCCACAGGTTCAACCGGGGAGCTGTTTTTT; CDR3aa: CASSSTGSTGELFF
v_gene: TRBV6-5; abundance: -; j_gene: TRBJ1-2; d_gene: -; CDR3nt: TGTGCCAGCAGTTACTCTTCCGGGTTCTTTGGCTACACCTTC; CDR3aa: CASSYSSGFFGYTF
v_gene: TRBV7-9; abundance: -; j_gene: TRBJ1-2; d_gene: TRBD1; CDR3nt: TGTGCCAGCAGCCCCAGCCTGACAGGGTCCGGCTACACCTTC; CDR3aa: CASSPSLTGSGYTF
v_gene: TRBV7-8; abundance: -; j_gene: TRBJ2-7; d_gene: TRBD1; CDR3nt: TGTGCCAGCAGCTTTGGGACAGGGGGCTCCTACGAGCAGTACTTC; CDR3aa: CASSFGTGGSYEQYF
v_gene: TRBV9; abundance: -; j_gene: TRBJ2-5; d_gene: -; CDR3nt: TGTGCCAGCAGCCTCAGCGGAAGGACCCAAGAGACCCAGTACTTC; CDR3aa: CASSLSGRTQETQYF
v_gene: TRBV2; abundance: -; j_gene: TRBJ2-1; d_gene: -; CDR3nt: TGTGCCAGCGGCCCGTACAATGAGCAGTTCTTC; CDR3aa: CASGPYNEQFF
v_gene: TRBV29-1; abundance: -; j_gene: TRBJ2-3; d_gene: -; CDR3nt: TGCAGCGTTGGGTCAGGGGGGACAGATACGCAGTATTTT; CDR3aa: CSVGSGGTDTQYF
v_gene: TRBV27; abundance: -; j_gene: TRBJ2-2; d_gene: TRBD2; CDR3nt: TGTGCCGGGGGGGACTGGAACACCGGGGAGCTGTTTTTT; CDR3aa: CAGGDWNTGELFF
v_gene: TRBV11-2; abundance: -; j_gene: TRBJ2-1; d_gene: -; CDR3nt: TGTGCCAGCAGCTGGCCCCGGGGGGCGGCCTACAATGAGCAGTTCTTC; CDR3aa: CASSWPRGAAYNEQFF
v_gene: TRBV5-1; abundance: -; j_gene: TRBJ2-6; d_gene: -; CDR3nt: TGCGCCAGCAGCTTTGGTAGCTCTGGGGCCAACGTCCTGACTTTC; CDR3aa: CASSFGSSGANVLTF
v_gene: TRBV6-5; abundance: -; j_gene: TRBJ2-7; d_gene: -; CDR3nt: TGTGCCAGCAGTTACTCGAGGCAGAACTCCTACGAGCAGTACTTC; CDR3aa: CASSYSRQNSYEQYF
v_gene: TRBV5-6; abundance: once; j_gene: TRBJ1-2; d_gene: TRBD1; CDR3nt: TGTGCCAGCAGCTATGACAGGGGCTATGGCTACACCTTC; CDR3aa: CASSYDRGYGYTF
v_gene: TRBV10-3; abundance: -; j_gene: TRBJ1-2; d_gene: -; CDR3nt: TGTGCCATCAGTGACACCGCCCGACAGGAAAACTATGGCTACACCTTC; CDR3aa: CAISDTARQENYGYTF
v_gene: TRBV18; abundance: -; j_gene: TRBJ2-2; d_gene: TRBD1; CDR3nt: TGTGCCAGCTCACCACGCTTACAGGGGGAGAACACCGGGGAGCTGTTTTTT; CDR3aa: CASSPRLQGENTGELFF
v_gene: TRBV6-5; abundance: -; j_gene: TRBJ2-2; d_gene: TRBD1; CDR3nt: TGTGCCAGCAGTTTACAGGGGGCGACCGGGGAGCTGTTTTTT; CDR3aa: CASSLQGATGELFF
v_gene: TRBV5-1; abundance: few; j_gene: TRBJ2-5; d_gene: -; CDR3nt: TGCGCCAGCAGCTTAAACATCATCCGAGAGACCCAGTACTTC; CDR3aa: CASSLNIIRETQYF
v_gene: TRBV11-3; abundance: -; j_gene: TRBJ2-1; d_gene: TRBD2; CDR3nt: TGTGCCAGCAGCTCCAAGCGGGGGGGCGGAGATGAGCAGTTCTTC; CDR3aa: CASSSKRGGGDEQFF
v_gene: TRBV7-9; abundance: -; j_gene: TRBJ2-1; d_gene: -; CDR3nt: TGTGCCAGCTATCGGACTCCCGATGACCAATGGGAGCAGTTCTTC; CDR3aa: CASYRTPDDQWEQFF
v_gene: TRBV6-1; abundance: -; j_gene: TRBJ1-4; d_gene: -; CDR3nt: TGTGCCAGCAGTGAAGCTTTCAGGGGAGGGAATAATGAAAAACTGTTTTTT; CDR3aa: CASSEAFRGGNNEKLFF
v_gene: TRBV6-5; abundance: -; j_gene: TRBJ1-2; d_gene: -; CDR3nt: TGTGCCAGCAGCGAGGCTCGGGGGATTCACGGCTACACCTTC; CDR3aa: CASSEARGIHGYTF
v_gene: TRBV9; abundance: -; j_gene: TRBJ1-4; d_gene: -; CDR3nt: TGTGCCAGCAGCCCAGATATGTTGGGGGCTAGTGAAAAACTGTTTTTT; CDR3aa: CASSPDMLGASEKLFF
v_gene: TRBV9; abundance: -; j_gene: TRBJ1-2; d_gene: -; CDR3nt: TGTGCCAGCAGCACCGGACTCGGCTACACCTTC; CDR3aa: CASSTGLGYTF
v_gene: TRBV4-2; abundance: -; j_gene: TRBJ1-2; d_gene: TRBD1; CDR3nt: TGTGCCAGCAGCCAAGCAGGGGGTAACTATGGCTACACCTTC; CDR3aa: CASSQAGGNYGYTF
v_gene: TRBV15; abundance: -; j_gene: TRBJ2-1; d_gene: TRBD2; CDR3nt: TGTGCCACCAGCAGAGATCGGAATAGCGGGGGATTCTTC; CDR3aa: CATSRDRNSGGFF
v_gene: TRBV25-1; abundance: -; j_gene: TRBJ2-1; d_gene: -; CDR3nt: TGTGCCAGCGCCCTGTACAATGAGCAGTTCTTC; CDR3aa: CASALYNEQFF
v_gene: TRBV7-9; abundance: -; j_gene: TRBJ1-2; d_gene: -; CDR3nt: TGTGCCAGCTACACGAGAGGAGGGCTCGGGGGATTTAACTATGGCTACACCTTC; CDR3aa: CASYTRGGLGGFNYGYTF
v_gene: TRBV29-1; abundance: -; j_gene: TRBJ2-5; d_gene: -; CDR3nt: TGCAGCGCCGACCATAGCGACCAAGAGACCCAGTACTTC; CDR3aa: CSADHSDQETQYF
v_gene: TRBV5-5; abundance: -; j_gene: TRBJ1-1; d_gene: TRBD1; CDR3nt: TGTGCCAGCAGCCCGATGATCCGGACAGGGCCTACCACTGAAGCTTTCTTT; CDR3aa: CASSPMIRTGPTTEAFF
v_gene: TRBV18; abundance: -; j_gene: TRBJ1-5; d_gene: TRBD1; CDR3nt: TGTGCCACCTCCCAGGGACAGGGGGCTAGTCAGCCCCAGCATTTT; CDR3aa: CATSQGQGASQPQHF
v_gene: TRBV6-5; abundance: -; j_gene: TRBJ1-4; d_gene: -; CDR3nt: TGTGCCAGCAGTTACTCTGGGGGGGTAGTTGAAAAACTGTTTTTT; CDR3aa: CASSYSGGVVEKLFF
v_gene: TRBV28; abundance: -; j_gene: TRBJ1-4; d_gene: -; CDR3nt: TGTGCCAGCAGTACCCCGTCACTGGGATGGGAGGAAAAACTGTTTTTT; CDR3aa: CASSTPSLGWEEKLFF
v_gene: TRBV2; abundance: -; j_gene: TRBJ2-2; d_gene: -; CDR3nt: TGTGCCAGCAGCGAACTACAGAACACCGGGGAGCTGTTTTTT; CDR3aa: CASSELQNTGELFF
v_gene: TRBV25-1; abundance: -; j_gene: TRBJ2-3; d_gene: -; CDR3nt: TGTGCCAGCAGTGACGGCGGTGACCCCACAGATACGCAGTATTTT; CDR3aa: CASSDGGDPTDTQYF
v_gene: TRBV18; abundance: -; j_gene: TRBJ2-3; d_gene: -; CDR3nt: TGTGCCAGCTCATCCTCTCCTTCCACAGATACGCAGTATTTT; CDR3aa: CASSSSPSTDTQYF